This is a list of T cell receptor beta chains from one sample in a study of T cell changes during pregnancy in multiple sclerosis. This table comes from immunoSEQ multiplex PCR, and its TCRdb copy is limited to in-frame clones, with some not included. The sample includes under 50,000 clones, more than 85% seen only once; the top ten take 5.9%. The sequences come from CD8+ T cells from peripheral blood mononuclear cells, collected in the first trimester of pregnancy. The receptors derive from a female donor with multiple sclerosis, enrolled in a pregnancy study. Each CDR3 is given with its conserved first and last residue. Fields, in order: V gene, clone size, J gene, D gene, CDR3 DNA, CDR3 protein. A D gene is named only where the DNA matches it firmly. Clone size is stated in some rows and not others, as once, few, many or a class when expanded.

V gene: TRBV2; clone size: NA; J gene: TRBJ1-4; D gene: NA; CDR3 DNA: TGTGCCAGCAGCTCGGGTATTGGGAATGAAAAACTGTTTTTT; CDR3 protein: CASSSGIGNEKLFF
V gene: TRBV10-3; clone size: NA; J gene: TRBJ2-5; D gene: NA; CDR3 DNA: TGTGCCATCTCGAGGTCAGAAGAGACCCAGTACTTC; CDR3 protein: CAISRSEETQYF
V gene: TRBV7-8; clone size: NA; J gene: TRBJ2-7; D gene: NA; CDR3 DNA: TGTGCCAGCAGCTTCGAGGGAGGGGGCTACGAGCAGTACTTC; CDR3 protein: CASSFEGGGYEQYF
V gene: TRBV12-5; clone size: NA; J gene: TRBJ2-2; D gene: NA; CDR3 DNA: TGTGCTAGTGGTTTTAAGGTGGGTAGGGGGGGAGGGGACGGGGAGCTGTTTTTT; CDR3 protein: CASGFKVGRGGGDGELFF
V gene: TRBV4-3; clone size: NA; J gene: TRBJ2-1; D gene: TRBD2; CDR3 DNA: TGCGCCAGCAGCCAAGGAGCGGGAGCGGTGGGCAATGAGCAGTTCTTC; CDR3 protein: CASSQGAGAVGNEQFF
V gene: TRBV27; clone size: NA; J gene: TRBJ2-3; D gene: TRBD2; CDR3 DNA: TGTGCCAGCAGTTTATCTACTAGCGGGAAGGATACGCAGTATTTT; CDR3 protein: CASSLSTSGKDTQYF
V gene: TRBV5-4; clone size: NA; J gene: TRBJ2-3; D gene: NA; CDR3 DNA: TGTGCCAGCAGCAAATACTATAGCACAGATACGCAGTATTTT; CDR3 protein: CASSKYYSTDTQYF
V gene: TRBV27; clone size: NA; J gene: TRBJ2-3; D gene: TRBD2; CDR3 DNA: TGTGCCAGCAGTCCGGAGGGACTAGCGGGGGGGACAGATACGCAGTATTTT; CDR3 protein: CASSPEGLAGGTDTQYF
V gene: TRBV10-3; clone size: NA; J gene: TRBJ2-2; D gene: NA; CDR3 DNA: TGTGCCATCAGTAGGGAGCTAACCGGGGAGCTGTTTTTT; CDR3 protein: CAISRELTGELFF
V gene: TRBV7-9; clone size: NA; J gene: TRBJ2-7; D gene: TRBD2; CDR3 DNA: TGTGCCAGCAGCTTAGGGGCCGGGACTAGCGGAGCCTACGAGCAGTACTTC; CDR3 protein: CASSLGAGTSGAYEQYF
V gene: TRBV10-3; clone size: NA; J gene: TRBJ1-3; D gene: NA; CDR3 DNA: TGTGCCATCAGTGACCCAGGGCTCACCATATATTTT; CDR3 protein: CAISDPGLTIYF
V gene: TRBV5-1; clone size: NA; J gene: TRBJ2-7; D gene: TRBD1; CDR3 DNA: TGCGCCAGCAGTCGTTGGGGGGACAGGGACCCCTACGAGCAGTACTTC; CDR3 protein: CASSRWGDRDPYEQYF
V gene: TRBV5-4; clone size: NA; J gene: TRBJ2-2; D gene: NA; CDR3 DNA: TGTGCCAGCAGCTCCGTCATAGCGGAGGACACCGGGGAGCTGTTTTTT; CDR3 protein: CASSSVIAEDTGELFF
V gene: TRBV4-3; clone size: NA; J gene: TRBJ1-2; D gene: NA; CDR3 DNA: TGCGCCAGCAGCCAAGACACCGGGACACTCACTAACTATGGCTACACCTTC; CDR3 protein: CASSQDTGTLTNYGYTF
V gene: TRBV5-4; clone size: NA; J gene: TRBJ1-5; D gene: NA; CDR3 DNA: TGTGCCAGCAGCTTTGGGCTTTTCAATCAGCCCCAGCATTTT; CDR3 protein: CASSFGLFNQPQHF
V gene: TRBV2; clone size: NA; J gene: TRBJ2-1; D gene: TRBD2; CDR3 DNA: TGTGCCAGCAGCGATAGCGGGAGGGCGGATGAGCAGTTCTTC; CDR3 protein: CASSDSGRADEQFF
V gene: TRBV5-1; clone size: NA; J gene: TRBJ2-3; D gene: NA; CDR3 DNA: TGCGCCAGCAGCCCGGACACCGTTTCTTCAGATACGCAGTATTTT; CDR3 protein: CASSPDTVSSDTQYF
V gene: TRBV5-4; clone size: NA; J gene: TRBJ2-7; D gene: TRBD2; CDR3 DNA: TGTGCCAGCAGCCCGGAGGTTAGCGGGAGCCACGAGCAGTACTTC; CDR3 protein: CASSPEVSGSHEQYF
V gene: TRBV9; clone size: NA; J gene: TRBJ1-3; D gene: NA; CDR3 DNA: TGTGCCAGCCAGCTTGGGAGCTCTGGAAACACCATATATTTT; CDR3 protein: CASQLGSSGNTIYF
V gene: TRBV7-8; clone size: NA; J gene: TRBJ2-2; D gene: NA; CDR3 DNA: TGTGCCAGCAGGAAACTAGAAGGAGGCACCGGGGAGCTGTTTTTT; CDR3 protein: CASRKLEGGTGELFF
V gene: TRBV7-9; clone size: NA; J gene: TRBJ2-7; D gene: TRBD1; CDR3 DNA: TGTGCCAGCAGCGGCGGGACAGGGGGCGAGCAGTACTTC; CDR3 protein: CASSGGTGGEQYF
V gene: TRBV7-8; clone size: NA; J gene: TRBJ1-5; D gene: TRBD1; CDR3 DNA: TGTGCCAGCAGCGCTGGGACAGGGCATCAGCCCCAGCATTTT; CDR3 protein: CASSAGTGHQPQHF
V gene: TRBV6-1; clone size: NA; J gene: TRBJ2-2; D gene: TRBD1; CDR3 DNA: TGTGCCAGCAGTGAAAATGAGGGGGCGATCGGGGAGCTGTTTTTT; CDR3 protein: CASSENEGAIGELFF
V gene: TRBV27; clone size: NA; J gene: TRBJ2-5; D gene: TRBD2; CDR3 DNA: TGTGCCAGCAGTTGGACGGGAGGCGAGACCCAGTACTTC; CDR3 protein: CASSWTGGETQYF
V gene: TRBV4-3; clone size: NA; J gene: TRBJ2-7; D gene: NA; CDR3 DNA: TGCGCCAGCAGCCAAGTCTCCGAGCAGTACTTC; CDR3 protein: CASSQVSEQYF
V gene: TRBV5-5; clone size: NA; J gene: TRBJ2-7; D gene: TRBD1; CDR3 DNA: TGTGCCAGCAGCTTTGGGACAGGAGCCTACGAGCAGTACTTC; CDR3 protein: CASSFGTGAYEQYF
V gene: TRBV6-1; clone size: NA; J gene: TRBJ1-5; D gene: TRBD1; CDR3 DNA: TGTGCCAGCAGTGCACAGGGGGCAAGTCAGCCCCAGCATTTT; CDR3 protein: CASSAQGASQPQHF
V gene: TRBV6-6; clone size: once; J gene: TRBJ1-3; D gene: NA; CDR3 DNA: TGTGCCAGCAGTTACGGAGTAGAAAACACCATATATTTT; CDR3 protein: CASSYGVENTIYF
V gene: TRBV19; clone size: NA; J gene: TRBJ2-7; D gene: TRBD1; CDR3 DNA: TGTGCCAGTAGTATAGGGACAGGATGGGACGCCTACGAGCAGTACTTC; CDR3 protein: CASSIGTGWDAYEQYF
V gene: TRBV27; clone size: NA; J gene: TRBJ2-1; D gene: TRBD1; CDR3 DNA: TGTGCCAGCAGTTGGGGACAGGGGAGCAATGAGCAGTTCTTC; CDR3 protein: CASSWGQGSNEQFF
V gene: TRBV13; clone size: NA; J gene: TRBJ1-5; D gene: TRBD1; CDR3 DNA: TGTGCCAGCAGCCGACAGGGGGATCAGCCCCAGCATTTT; CDR3 protein: CASSRQGDQPQHF
V gene: TRBV4-1; clone size: NA; J gene: TRBJ2-3; D gene: NA; CDR3 DNA: TGCGCCAGCAGCCAAGAGCGCCCCGATACGCAGTATTTT; CDR3 protein: CASSQERPDTQYF
V gene: TRBV6-1; clone size: NA; J gene: TRBJ2-1; D gene: NA; CDR3 DNA: TGTGCCAGCAGTGAAGCAGCGGACTCAACCTACAATGAGCAGTTCTTC; CDR3 protein: CASSEAADSTYNEQFF
V gene: TRBV21-1; clone size: once; J gene: TRBJ2-2; D gene: NA; CDR3 DNA: TGTGCCAGCAGCAACGTGCGAACTAGCTCTTCCACCGGGGAGCTGTTTTTT; CDR3 protein: CASSNVRTSSSTGELFF
V gene: TRBV2; clone size: once; J gene: TRBJ2-1; D gene: NA; CDR3 DNA: TGTGCCAGGGAGGGAGGTGGAAATGAGCAGTTCTTC; CDR3 protein: CAREGGGNEQFF
V gene: TRBV5-4; clone size: NA; J gene: TRBJ2-5; D gene: TRBD1; CDR3 DNA: TGTGCCAGCATGCAGACAGGGGATCAAGAGACCCAGTACTTC; CDR3 protein: CASMQTGDQETQYF
V gene: TRBV7-8; clone size: NA; J gene: TRBJ1-1; D gene: NA; CDR3 DNA: TGTGCCAGCAGCTCTAGTTCGACTGAAGCTTTCTTT; CDR3 protein: CASSSSSTEAFF
V gene: TRBV29-1; clone size: once; J gene: TRBJ2-7; D gene: NA; CDR3 DNA: TGCAGCGTTGGCCCAGGGGCCCAGTACGAGCAGTACTTC; CDR3 protein: CSVGPGAQYEQYF
V gene: TRBV2; clone size: NA; J gene: TRBJ2-7; D gene: TRBD2; CDR3 DNA: TGTGCCAGCAGTGAAGTAGTTACGGGACGGACAACGACTAGCGGGAGTCCCAACGAGCAGTACTTC; CDR3 protein: CASSEVVTGRTTTSGSPNEQYF
V gene: TRBV4-1; clone size: few; J gene: TRBJ2-4; D gene: NA; CDR3 DNA: TGCGCCAGCAGCCGTATTCAGGCAGCCAAAAACATTCAGTACTTC; CDR3 protein: CASSRIQAAKNIQYF
V gene: TRBV7-9; clone size: NA; J gene: TRBJ2-4; D gene: NA; CDR3 DNA: TGTGCCAGCTCGGCGGAGAATACCGGCATTCAGTACTTC; CDR3 protein: CASSAENTGIQYF
V gene: TRBV6-1; clone size: once; J gene: TRBJ1-3; D gene: NA; CDR3 DNA: TGTGCCAGCCTACAGTATAGCTCTGGAAACACCATATATTTT; CDR3 protein: CASLQYSSGNTIYF
V gene: TRBV19; clone size: NA; J gene: TRBJ1-5; D gene: NA; CDR3 DNA: TGTGCCAGTAGTATCCCAGGGGTTAATCAGCCCCAGCATTTT; CDR3 protein: CASSIPGVNQPQHF
V gene: TRBV5-1; clone size: NA; J gene: TRBJ2-7; D gene: TRBD2; CDR3 DNA: TGCGCCAGCTCCGACCAGGGAGGGGAGCAGTACTTC; CDR3 protein: CASSDQGGEQYF
V gene: TRBV29-1; clone size: NA; J gene: TRBJ2-7; D gene: TRBD1; CDR3 DNA: TGCAGCGTCGTCGGGACAGGGGGACCCTACGAGCAGTACTTC; CDR3 protein: CSVVGTGGPYEQYF
V gene: TRBV2; clone size: NA; J gene: TRBJ2-5; D gene: NA; CDR3 DNA: TGTGCCAGCAGTGCTATCCAGGAGGGGACCAACCAAGAGACCCAGTACTTC; CDR3 protein: CASSAIQEGTNQETQYF